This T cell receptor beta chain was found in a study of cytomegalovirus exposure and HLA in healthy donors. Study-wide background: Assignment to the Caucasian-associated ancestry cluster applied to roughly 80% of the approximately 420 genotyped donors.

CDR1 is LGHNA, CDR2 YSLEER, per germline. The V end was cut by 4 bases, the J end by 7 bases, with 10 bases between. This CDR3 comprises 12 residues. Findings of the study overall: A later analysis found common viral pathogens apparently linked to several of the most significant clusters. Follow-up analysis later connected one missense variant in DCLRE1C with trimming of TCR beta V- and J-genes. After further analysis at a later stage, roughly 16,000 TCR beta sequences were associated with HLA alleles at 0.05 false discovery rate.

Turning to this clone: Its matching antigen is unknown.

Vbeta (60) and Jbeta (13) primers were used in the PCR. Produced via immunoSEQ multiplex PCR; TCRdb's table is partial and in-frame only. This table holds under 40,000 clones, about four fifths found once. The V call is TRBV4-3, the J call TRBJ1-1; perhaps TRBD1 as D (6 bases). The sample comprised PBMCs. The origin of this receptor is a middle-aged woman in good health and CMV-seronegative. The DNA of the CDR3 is TGCGCCAGCAGCCTTAGGGGGAGTGAAGCTTTCTTT. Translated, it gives CASSLRGSEAFF.